The 25 T cell receptor beta chains reported below all come from one sample, sequenced in a study of cytomegalovirus exposure and HLA in healthy donors. Primers for the PCR totalled 60 Vbeta and 13 Jbeta. Generated by immunoSEQ multiplex PCR, the TCRdb table keeps only in-frame clones and is missing some. The table has some 120,000 clones, 8.5% seen once; the top ten hold 5% to 7%. Sequenced: PBMCs. The receptors originated from a man aged 35 to 55 in good health and CMV-seronegative.

The V gene is TRBV6-1, the J gene TRBJ2-3; TRBD2 aligns across 9 bases. After removal of 7 bases from V and 2 bases from J, the junction contained 4 bases not matched to a gene. This CDR3 has 14 residues. CDR1 and CDR2 (germline): MNHNS, SASEGT. CDR3 sequence reads: CASTPGLATDTQYF. CDR3 nucleotides: TGTGCCAGCACACCGGGACTAGCCACAGATACGCAGTATTTT.

This clone has a handful of counts. V is TRBV5-6 and J is TRBJ1-2; TRBD1 agrees at 10 bases. With 0 bases clipped from V and 8 bases from J, the junction kept 4 bases outside the gene matches. CDR1 is SGHDT and CDR2 is YYEEEE in the germline V gene. The length of the CDR3 is 14 residues. The chain's CDR3 is CASSLGQGADGYTF. The DNA for the CDR3 is TGTGCCAGCAGCTTGGGACAGGGGGCGGACGGCTACACCTTC.

This clone was seen a few times. The chain links TRBV28 to TRBJ2-6, with no clear D. CDR1 is MDHEN, CDR2 SYDVKM, per germline. V was shortened by 7 bases and J by 1 base, with 14 bases between the two germline ends. The CDR3 is 16 residues long. The DNA for the CDR3 is TGTGCCAGCACCCCTCGAGTGTTGTCTGGGGCCAACGTCCTGACTTTC. This translates into CASTPRVLSGANVLTF.

The chain employs TRBV7-9 and TRBJ2-5; TRBD2 aligns across 8 bases. The J call is doubtful: the DNA matches TRBJ2-7 better. The CDR3 length is 15 residues. Germline-derived CDR1 and CDR2 are SEHNR and FQNEAQ (reference sequence). The CDR3 bases are TGTGCCAGCAGCTTAGCAGCGGGGGCCCCTCACGAGCAGTACTTC. Translation gives CASSLAAGAPHEQYF.

As to this clone: Other DNA sequences in the same sample also yield this CDR3. CDR3 coding DNA: TGCGCCAGCAGCCAAGTCGCAGGGCCCTACGAGCAGTACTTC. This sequence encodes CASSQVAGPYEQYF. The V call is TRBV4-1, the J call TRBJ2-7, with D perhaps matching TRBD1 (5 bases). Trimming stripped 1 base from V and 2 bases from J, with 9 bases between. Germline V gene sequence: CDR1 MGHRA, CDR2 YSYEKL. The CDR3 has 14 residues.

This clone was picked up a small number of times. The gene calls are TRBV7-2 and TRBJ1-2; no definite D call. Germline V gives CDR1 SGHTA, CDR2 FQGNSA. V shed 5 bases and J shed 0 bases, with 13 bases lying between them. The CDR3 runs 15 residues. CDR3 residues: CASSRRTASNYGYTF. For the CDR3, the DNA is TGTGCCAGCAGCCGGCGGACTGCTTCTAACTATGGCTACACCTTC. The variable domain in full, with the rest retrieved from reference TRBV7-2 and TRBJ1-2, is GAGVSQSPSNKVTEKGKDVELRCDPISGHTALYWYRQSLGQGLEFLIYFQGNSAPDKSGLPSDRFSAERTGGSVSTLTIQRTQQEDSAVYLCASSRRTASNYGYTFGSGTRLTVV.

The chain couples TRBV6-5 to TRBJ1-5, with a weak D call TRBD1 (6 bases). This CDR3 has 13 amino acids. Germline V gives CDR1 MNHEY, CDR2 SVGAGI. Trimming stripped 6 bases from V and 5 bases from J, with 11 bases between. The CDR3 region is CASRMDSHQPQHF. Here the CDR3 DNA reads TGTGCCAGCAGGATGGACAGTCATCAGCCCCAGCATTTT.

The V and J genes are TRBV6-5 and TRBJ2-7, with D hard to call. V shed 0 bases and J shed 5 bases, with 8 bases lying between them. The CDR3 has 13 residues. The germline gives CDR1 MNHEY, CDR2 SVGAGI. This CDR3 reads CASSYSMGHEQYF. The CDR3 region has the DNA TGTGCCAGCAGTTACTCAATGGGCCACGAGCAGTACTTC.

The gene calls are TRBV14 and TRBJ2-7, with D hard to call. V was pared by 1 base and J by 4 bases, with 11 bases between. CDR3 size: 14 residues. CDR1 is SGHDN, CDR2 FVKESK, per germline. This CDR3 is CASSQVNSIYEQYF. CDR3 DNA sequence: TGTGCCAGCAGCCAAGTCAACAGTATTTACGAGCAGTACTTC.

In its sample, this clone was seen a few times. CDR3 loop: CASQETGNTEAFF. In DNA form, the CDR3 reads TGTGCCAGCCAAGAGACAGGGAACACTGAAGCTTTCTTT. The chain joins TRBV28 to TRBJ1-1, with D maybe TRBD1 (6 bases). Germline V gene sequence: CDR1 MDHEN, CDR2 SYDVKM. The CDR3 sequence is 13 residues long. Trimming took off 8 bases at V and 1 base at J, with 11 bases between the two ends. The entire variable domain, with the rest obtained from reference TRBV28 and TRBJ1-1, is as follows: DVKVTQSSRYLVKRTGEKVFLECVQDMDHENMFWYRQDPGLGLRLIYFSYDVKMKEKGDIPEGYSVSREKKERFSLILESASTNQTSMYLCASQETGNTEAFFGQGTRLTVV.

The CDR3 nucleotides are TGTGCCAGCAGTTTAGCACCGGGACTAGCGGGGGGGCCGGATACGCAGTATTTT. Protein product: CASSLAPGLAGGPDTQYF. The chain uses TRBV27 and TRBJ2-3; 16 positions match TRBD2. The CDR3 totals 18 residues. J was trimmed by 6 bases and V by 2 bases; bases with no gene match: 8. Germline assignment: CDR1 MNHEY and CDR2 SMNVEV (reference sequence).

The table lists this clone with a few counts. The chain couples TRBV29-1 to TRBJ1-4; 11 bases fit TRBD1. Germline lookup yields CDR1 SQVTM and CDR2 ANQGSEA. V was pared by 4 bases and J by 7 bases, with 5 bases of the junction left unmatched. The CDR3 is made up of 14 amino acids. The CDR3 DNA is TGCAGCGTTGGGACAGGGGGCATTGGTGAAAAACTGTTTTTT. Amino acids: CSVGTGGIGEKLFF.

This clone was seen a few times. The chain links TRBV2 to TRBJ2-5, with TRBD2 as a possible D gene (6 bases). From germline, CDR1 is SNHLY and CDR2 FYNNEI. V gave up 3 bases and J gave up 0 bases, with 8 bases separating them. The CDR3 sequence is 14 residues long. The CDR3 protein is CASSEEGNQETQYF. Written as DNA, the CDR3 is TGTGCCAGCAGTGAGGAGGGTAACCAAGAGACCCAGTACTTC.

This clone turned up a few times. CDR3 residues: CASSSGQGEKLFF. CDR3 bases: TGCGCCAGCAGCTCCGGACAAGGCGAAAAACTGTTTTTT. The chain carries TRBV5-1 and TRBJ1-4, with D possibly being TRBD1 (5 bases). Germline lookup yields CDR1 SGHRS and CDR2 YFSETQ. The CDR3 totals 13 residues. V lost 3 bases, J lost 8 bases, and 11 bases lay in between.

This clone was found a few times. CDR3 sequence: CAWSLGLATTPTNEKLFF. The CDR3 DNA follows: TGTGCCTGGAGTTTGGGTTTGGCTACTACTCCAACTAATGAAAAACTGTTTTTT. The chain couples TRBV30 to TRBJ1-4, with no clear D. The CDR3 length is 18 residues. With 2 bases removed from V and 0 bases from J, the gap between germline ends came to 19 bases. Germline lookup yields CDR1 GTSNPN and CDR2 SVGIG (reference sequence).

This rearrangement joins TRBV2 to TRBJ2-1, with 9 bases fitting TRBD1. CDR1 is SNHLY and CDR2 is FYNNEI in the germline V gene. This CDR3 spans 14 amino acids. J lost 3 bases, V lost 9 bases, and 6 bases had no gene match. As DNA, the CDR3 is TGTGCCAGTGTGACAGGGGGATTCTACAATGAGCAGTTCTTC. This gives the protein CASVTGGFYNEQFF.

V usage is TRBV4-3 and J usage is TRBJ2-1; D perhaps matches TRBD2 (7 bases). V gave up 1 base and J gave up 2 bases, with 15 bases separating them. This CDR3 region has 17 residues. Looked up from germline, CDR1 is LGHNA and CDR2 is YSLEER. The CDR3 spells CASSQVSGGLPYNEQFF. The CDR3 DNA reads as TGCGCCAGCAGCCAAGTATCGGGGGGCCTCCCCTACAATGAGCAGTTCTTC.

In its sample, this clone was seen a few times. V and J are TRBV5-6 and TRBJ2-2, with D maybe TRBD1 (6 bases). V was cut by 4 bases and J by 2 bases, with 12 bases left in between. Germline V gene lookup returns CDR1 SGHDT and CDR2 YYEEEE. The CDR3 extends over 15 amino acids. The CDR3 here is CASSRTGRNTGELFF. DNA for the CDR3: TGTGCCAGCAGCCGTACAGGGCGCAACACCGGGGAGCTGTTTTTT.

This clone came up a few times. This rearrangement joins TRBV11-2 to TRBJ2-2; TRBD1 aligns across 8 bases. Germline CDR1 SGHAT, CDR2 FQNNGV. The CDR3 contains 14 residues. J lost 6 bases, V lost 5 bases, and 5 bases had no gene match. DNA of the CDR3: TGTGCCAGCAGCCTACGGACAGGGTCCGGGGAGCTGTTTTTT. Translated: CASSLRTGSGELFF.

V is TRBV30 and J is TRBJ2-7; perhaps TRBD1 as D (6 bases). This CDR3 region has 12 residues. Germline CDR1 is GTSNPN and CDR2 is SVGIG (reference sequence). V was cut by 7 bases and J by 2 bases, with 12 bases left in between. CDR3 sequence: CASDRTTYEQYF. CDR3 nucleotide sequence: TGTGCCTCCGACAGGACCACCTACGAGCAGTACTTC. Drawing the rest from reference TRBV30 and TRBJ2-7, the complete variable domain is SQTIHQWPATLVQPVGSPLSLECTVEGTSNPNLYWYRQAAGRGLQLLFYSVGIGQISSEVPQNLSASRPQDRQFILSSKKLLLSDSGFYLCASDRTTYEQYFGPGTRLTVT.

There are a few counts of this clone. This chain links TRBV2 with TRBJ1-3; no clear D. The CDR3 loop spans 16 amino acids. Trimming shortened V by 5 bases and J by 0 bases, and 14 bases separated the two germline ends. CDR1 is SNHLY and CDR2 is FYNNEI in the germline V gene. The CDR3, as DNA: TGTGCCAGCAGTTACGGCGGTCTTGGCTCTGGAAACACCATATATTTT. It yields the protein CASSYGGLGSGNTIYF.

The chain uses TRBV10-3 and TRBJ2-3; D perhaps matches TRBD2 (6 bases). Germline V gene sequence: CDR1 ENHRY, CDR2 SYGVKD. Trimming removed 3 bases from V and 0 bases from J, with 10 bases in between. CDR3 length: 15 residues. The CDR3 nucleotides are TGTGCCATCAGTGATGGCGGGGTAAGCACAGATACGCAGTATTTT. It encodes CAISDGGVSTDTQYF.

The chain recombines TRBV7-9 with TRBJ2-7, with 11 bases aligning to TRBD1. The CDR3 loop spans 16 amino acids. J was trimmed by 2 bases and V by 8 bases; bases with no gene match: 11. Germline CDR1 and CDR2: SEHNR and FQNEAQ (reference sequence). The CDR3: CASSLSGTGGAYEQYF. In nucleotides, the CDR3 is TGTGCCAGCTCCCTGTCCGGGACAGGGGGTGCCTACGAGCAGTACTTC.

The gene calls are TRBV27 and TRBJ1-2, with D perhaps TRBD1 (5 bases). V was cut by 5 bases and J by 3 bases, with 13 bases left in between. The germline V gene has CDR1 MNHEY and CDR2 SMNVEV (reference sequence). This CDR3 contains 14 residues. The CDR3 DNA reads as TGTGCCAGCAGTGGGGCAGGGCTGGACTATGGCTACACCTTC. This sequence encodes CASSGAGLDYGYTF.

This clone was counted between two and nine times. The rearrangement uses TRBV9 and TRBJ2-5; 8 bases match TRBD1. Germline V gene data show CDR1 as SGDLS and CDR2 as YYNGEE. Trimming took 0 bases from V and 5 from J; bases not matched to a gene: 6. The CDR3 contains 15 residues. In DNA form, the CDR3 reads TGTGCCAGCAGCGTAGAGGATGGACAGGGTGAGACCCAGTACTTC. Translation gives CASSVEDGQGETQYF.